These T cell receptor beta chains were read from a single sample in a study of blood T cell repertoires in COVID-19. Assay used: immunoSEQ multiplex PCR; TCRdb lists only in-frame clones, some missing. The sample shows some 180,000 clones, approximately 88% of them seen only once. Sequencing input: peripheral blood. The source of these receptors is a woman in her 40s with COVID-19, enrolled during active disease. The CDR3 runs from the conserved cysteine through the conserved F or W.

CDR3	length	V	J
CSVDLGDGRDTQYF	14	TRBV29-1	TRBJ2-3
CASSNNGFYGYTF	13	TRBV19	TRBJ1-2
CASSATRFNEQFF	13	TRBV4-1	TRBJ2-1
CASRSEGSGEKLFF	14	TRBV6-6	TRBJ1-4
CASTTGRGNIQYF	13	TRBV28	TRBJ2-4
CASSLILTEQFF	12	TRBV12-3/TRBV12-4	TRBJ2-1
CASRDRGRQAFF	12	TRBV19	TRBJ1-1
CASSTGGPYNEQFF	14	TRBV19	TRBJ2-1
CSAGGDRGRSSYEQYF	16	TRBV29-1	TRBJ2-7
CASSEPGVTEAFF	13	TRBV10-1	TRBJ1-1
CASSAELAGLAGNTIYF	17	TRBV11-2	TRBJ1-3
CASSMAMVSPGYTF	14	TRBV19	TRBJ1-2
CASELRSRGSWNTIYF	16	TRBV11-2	TRBJ1-3
CASRGLNYGYTF	12	TRBV2	TRBJ1-2
CASSDGRVHTIYF	13	TRBV10-2	TRBJ1-3
CASTLRGGNNEKLFF	15	TRBV19	TRBJ1-4
CASNRGGNSPLHF	13	TRBV27	TRBJ1-6
CASEASGSYNEQFF	14	TRBV5-1	TRBJ2-1
CASTPPGTGGAKGYTF	16	TRBV5-4	TRBJ1-2
CASSLSFYGYTF	12	TRBV11-2	TRBJ1-2
CASSSSDEQFF	11	TRBV11-2	TRBJ2-1
CASKGGGRNYTF	12	TRBV27	TRBJ1-2
CASSKVMDKEETQYF	15	TRBV21-1	TRBJ2-5
CASSDSFRTGVRNYNSPLHF	20	TRBV2	TRBJ1-6
CASSEEWGPEAFF	13	TRBV6-1	TRBJ1-1
CASSKGLTYEQYF	13	TRBV5-4	TRBJ2-7
CASSLQGFNEQFF	13	TRBV28	TRBJ2-1
CASSAGGSGNTIYF	14	TRBV10-1	TRBJ1-3
CATIPSSRIYEQYF	14	TRBV2	TRBJ2-7
CASSPRTGGAVDYGYTF	17	TRBV6-6	TRBJ1-2
CASRWTGTSGNTGELFF	17	TRBV7-9	TRBJ2-2
CASTMGQGADGELFF	15	TRBV19	TRBJ2-2
CASSAQGVYEQYF	13	TRBV14	TRBJ2-7
CATSDPTRKEGGYTF	15	TRBV24-1	TRBJ1-2
CASSYPDGELFF	12	TRBV10-2	TRBJ2-2
CASSYYSGRNNEQFF	15	TRBV6-5	TRBJ2-1
CASSFRGDSSYNEQFF	16	TRBV19	TRBJ2-1
CASSWTGSSYNEQFF	15	TRBV6-5	TRBJ2-1
CASQTGAGNQPQHF	14	TRBV2	TRBJ1-5
CASSLGLGDTDTQYF	15	TRBV7-7	TRBJ2-3
CASSRTTRSYNEQFF	15	TRBV19	TRBJ2-1